These T cell receptor beta chains were read from a single sample in a study of cytomegalovirus exposure and HLA in healthy donors. Clones were sequenced by immunoSEQ multiplex PCR, and TCRdb holds only the in-frame ones, with some missing. The profile shows approximately 73,000 clones, over 55% of them singletons. Sequences were obtained from PBMCs. The receptors stem from a man in his thirties or forties in good health and CMV-seropositive. The CDR3 runs from the conserved cysteine through the conserved F or W. A D gene is named only where the DNA matches it firmly. Size tells how often a clone was seen (once, few, many) or the class of an expanded clone, and some rows leave it out.

. | TRBJ2-3 | TRBV4-3 | . | CASSQVGGTDTQYF | TGCGCCAGCAGCCAAGTAGGGGGTACAGATACGCAGTATTTT
. | TRBJ1-2 | TRBV5-6 | . | CASSADNGIRGYTF | TGTGCCAGCAGCGCTGACAATGGAATCCGAGGCTACACCTTC
TRBD2 | TRBJ2-5 | TRBV5-1 | . | CASSREGQETQYF | TGCGCCAGCAGCCGGGAGGGCCAAGAGACCCAGTACTTC
TRBD1 | TRBJ2-7 | TRBV11-1 | few | CASRGQDVNNEQYF | TGTGCCAGCAGGGGACAGGACGTTAATAACGAGCAGTACTTC
TRBD2 | TRBJ2-1 | TRBV11-3 | . | CASSLSHSGRNEQFF | TGTGCCAGCAGCTTATCCCACAGCGGGAGGAATGAGCAGTTCTTC
TRBD2 | TRBJ2-7 | TRBV6-5 | . | CASSYSKTSGGYEQYF | TGTGCCAGCAGTTACTCGAAGACTAGCGGAGGATACGAGCAGTACTTC
TRBD2 | TRBJ2-4 | TRBV11-3 | . | CASSLDQIAGGVKNIQYF | TGTGCCAGCAGCTTAGATCAAATTGCGGGAGGTGTCAAAAACATTCAGTACTTC
. | TRBJ1-1 | TRBV6-1 | . | CASSRVPGGTEAFF | TGTGCCAGCAGTCGCGTTCCGGGTGGCACTGAAGCTTTCTTT
TRBD2 | TRBJ2-5 | TRBV2 | . | CASRTPRGGGAKETQYF | TGTGCCAGCAGAACCCCCCGGGGCGGGGGGGCCAAAGAGACCCAGTACTTC
. | TRBJ2-7 | TRBV21-1 | . | CASSTRIRDRGRLNEQYF | TGTGCCAGCAGTACTAGGATTAGGGACAGGGGGCGTTTGAACGAGCAGTACTTC
TRBD1 | TRBJ1-4 | TRBV4-2 | few | CASSQGQGGLDEKLFF | TGTGCCAGCAGCCAAGGACAGGGCGGGTTGGATGAAAAACTGTTTTTT
TRBD2 | TRBJ2-7 | TRBV27 | few | CASSSGLAGVYEQYF | TGTGCCAGCAGTTCAGGACTAGCGGGAGTGTACGAGCAGTACTTC
TRBD1 | TRBJ1-6 | TRBV6-5 | once | CASSYQQGRSSPLHF | TGTGCCAGCAGTTACCAACAGGGGCGGAGTTCACCCCTCCACTTT
. | TRBJ1-1 | TRBV29-1 | few | CSVEEVVTGLAEAFF | TGCAGCGTTGAAGAGGTCGTCACAGGGTTGGCTGAAGCTTTCTTT
TRBD2 | TRBJ2-3 | TRBV4-2 | few | CASSQDYLAGGPDTQYF | TGTGCCAGCAGCCAAGATTATCTAGCGGGAGGGCCAGATACGCAGTATTTT
. | TRBJ1-4 | TRBV28 | . | CASSLSGTTNEKLFF | TGTGCCAGCAGTTTAAGCGGAACAACTAATGAAAAACTGTTTTTT
TRBD1 | TRBJ1-1 | TRBV19 | . | CASSTDRGHTEAFF | TGTGCCAGTAGTACCGACAGGGGGCACACTGAAGCTTTCTTT
. | TRBJ1-5 | TRBV28 | few | CASSFSHGQPQHF | TGTGCCAGCAGTTTCTCCCACGGTCAGCCCCAGCATTTT
. | TRBJ2-7 | TRBV29-1 | few | CSVLSRGGEQYF | TGCAGCGTCCTATCAAGGGGTGGAGAGCAGTACTTC
TRBD1 | TRBJ2-3 | TRBV28 | . | CASSLPTGGDTQYF | TGTGCCAGCAGTTTGCCTACAGGGGGAGATACGCAGTATTTT
. | TRBJ2-5 | TRBV7-9 | . | CASSLGTQGETQYF | TGTGCCAGCAGCTTAGGGACCCAGGGGGAGACCCAGTACTTC
. | TRBJ2-7 | TRBV9 | . | CASSVDGHSYEQYF | TGTGCCAGCAGCGTAGATGGACATTCCTACGAGCAGTACTTC
. | TRBJ1-1 | TRBV9 | few | CASSVDRLNTEAFF | TGTGCCAGCAGCGTAGATCGGTTGAACACTGAAGCTTTCTTT
. | TRBJ2-7 | TRBV6-1 | . | CASSEAATRWVSYEQYF | TGTGCCAGCAGTGAAGCGGCGACTAGGTGGGTCTCCTACGAGCAGTACTTC
TRBD1 | TRBJ2-7 | TRBV18 | . | CASSSGTGLSYEQYF | TGTGCCAGCTCATCCGGGACAGGACTATCCTACGAGCAGTACTTC
TRBD2 | TRBJ2-5 | TRBV5-4 | . | CASSSSGGPKETQYF | TGTGCCAGCAGCTCTAGCGGGGGGCCCAAAGAGACCCAGTACTTC
. | TRBJ2-4 | TRBV28 | few | CASSSTIRGLAKNIQYF | TGTGCCAGCAGCTCTACAATCAGGGGTCTTGCCAAAAACATTCAGTACTTC
TRBD2 | TRBJ2-7 | TRBV13 | . | CASSIAGVGSEQYF | TGTGCCAGCAGCATAGCGGGAGTTGGGAGCGAGCAGTACTTC
TRBD1 | TRBJ2-3 | TRBV9 | few | CASSKRQGQDTDTQYF | TGTGCCAGCAGCAAACGACAGGGACAGGACACAGATACGCAGTATTTT
. | TRBJ2-5 | TRBV21-1 | . | CASSKVKQETQYF | TGTGCCAGCAGCAAAGTTAAACAAGAGACCCAGTACTTC
. | TRBJ2-7 | TRBV4-1 | . | CASSQDRYYEQYF | TGCGCCAGCAGCCAAGATCGGTACTACGAGCAGTACTTC
TRBD1 | TRBJ2-1 | TRBV6-1 | . | CASSDAPGQDPGEQFF | TGTGCCAGCAGTGACGCCCCGGGACAGGACCCCGGTGAGCAGTTCTTC
TRBD1 | TRBJ1-4 | TRBV19 | . | CASSGTTGATSTNEKLFF | TGTGCCAGTAGTGGGACGACAGGGGCGACTTCAACTAATGAAAAACTGTTTTTT
. | TRBJ2-3 | TRBV6-6 | . | CASSYSTGHGTDTQYF | TGTGCCAGCAGTTACTCGACGGGACACGGGACAGATACGCAGTATTTT
TRBD1 | TRBJ2-7 | TRBV28 | . | CASSLSGWDSLSYEQYF | TGTGCCAGCAGTTTATCGGGTTGGGACAGCCTATCCTACGAGCAGTACTTC
TRBD1 | TRBJ1-2 | TRBV18 | once | CASSPGQNYGYTF | TGTGCCAGCTCACCGGGACAGAACTATGGCTACACCTTC
TRBD2 | TRBJ2-1 | TRBV4-2 | . | CASSQDWTSEGEQFF | TGTGCCAGCAGCCAAGATTGGACTAGCGAGGGTGAGCAGTTCTTC
TRBD2 | TRBJ2-7 | TRBV7-9 | . | CASSQLAGGSYEQYF | TGTGCCAGCAGCCAATTAGCGGGGGGTTCCTACGAGCAGTACTTC
. | TRBJ1-5 | TRBV7-6 | . | CASSLVQGQPQHF | TGTGCCAGCAGCTTAGTTCAGGGGCAGCCCCAGCATTTT
TRBD1 | TRBJ2-5 | TRBV15 | . | CATSTPRTGPGGAQYF | TGTGCCACCAGCACCCCTAGGACAGGCCCCGGTGGTGCCCAGTACTTC
. | TRBJ2-2 | TRBV21-1 | . | CASSQDREVGELFF | TGTGCCAGCAGCCAGGACAGGGAGGTCGGGGAGCTGTTTTTT
. | TRBJ1-3 | TRBV28 | . | CASGQAGNTIYF | TGTGCCAGCGGCCAGGCTGGAAACACCATATATTTT
. | TRBJ2-4 | TRBV6-6 | once | CASSYNENIQYF | TGTGCCAGCAGTTATAATGAAAACATTCAGTACTTC
. | TRBJ1-1 | TRBV19 | . | CASSTGREVTEAFF | TGTGCCAGTAGTACAGGGCGGGAGGTCACTGAAGCTTTCTTT
TRBD1 | TRBJ1-4 | TRBV19 | once | CASRRTGGDEKLFF | TGTGCCAGTAGGAGGACAGGGGGGGATGAAAAACTGTTTTTT
. | TRBJ1-1 | TRBV6-4 | . | CASSQTGRSEAFF | TGTGCCAGCAGCCAGACAGGACGCTCTGAAGCTTTCTTT
TRBD2 | TRBJ2-1 | TRBV12-5 | . | CASGLVPRLAGEQFF | TGTGCTAGTGGTTTGGTACCTCGACTAGCTGGTGAGCAGTTCTTC
. | TRBJ1-1 | TRBV9 | . | CASSVEGEYTEAFF | TGTGCCAGCAGCGTAGAGGGGGAATACACTGAAGCTTTCTTT
TRBD2 | TRBJ2-7 | TRBV6-5 | . | CASSYSMRGGYEQYF | TGTGCCAGCAGTTACTCGATGCGGGGGGGGTACGAGCAGTACTTC
. | TRBJ2-5 | TRBV2 | . | CASKRAEEQYF | TGTGCCAGCAAGAGGGCAGAAGAGCAGTACTTC
. | TRBJ2-5 | TRBV7-9 | once | CASSPTGSYRETQYF | TGTGCCAGCAGCCCAACGGGGTCCTACCGTGAGACCCAGTACTTC
TRBD2 | TRBJ2-3 | TRBV6-1 | few | CASSESSGKPTDTQYF | TGTGCCAGCAGTGAATCGAGCGGGAAGCCAACAGATACGCAGTATTTT
TRBD1 | TRBJ2-2 | TRBV27 | . | CASSGDRVGTGELFF | TGTGCCAGCAGTGGGGACAGGGTTGGGACCGGGGAGCTGTTTTTT